The entry that follows covers one TCR beta chain sequence. TCRdb used MiXCR to reprocess the 5' RACE reads, holding one entry per CDR3 protein. The table records roughly 340,000 distinct CDR3 sequences, around a fifth of them present only once. These data come from a study of T-cell memory formation after mild COVID-19. Overall study: Most TCR clusters belonged to a single donor.

V was cut by 6 bases and J by 3 bases, with 20 bases left in between. The CDR3 runs to 16 residues. Germline CDR1 MNHEY, CDR2 SVGEGT. Sequencing was performed on PBMCs or a T cell subset sorted from them (not recorded which). This clonotype was sampled from a man aged 18 to 30 who had mild COVID-19 (a few samples of this study predate the infection). Cell type and time point are not known. This sequence joins TRBV6-2 or TRBV6-3 and TRBJ1-1; tentative D call: TRBD1 (5 bases). The CDR3 region is CASSPRGPPADTEAFF. The CDR3 DNA follows: TGTGCCAGCAGCCCCCGGGGACCTCCGGCGGACACTGAAGCTTTCTTT.